The 31 T cell receptor beta chains presented below share a single source sample, sequenced in a study of post-analysis software for immune sequencing data. The antigens these receptors bind are not known. Study-wide results and caveats: The five TRBV segments detected at higher frequency in patients than in controls included TRBV5-6, TRBV5-1 and TRBV20-1.

Sequencing libraries made from TCR beta cDNA carried unique molecular identifiers. TCRdb fed the PCR reads into MiXCR, producing one record per CDR3 protein. The table lists just over 250,000 distinct CDR3 sequences, roughly a third of them singletons, with 4% to 6% in the top ten. The specimen sequenced was blood. Receptors were obtained from a girl aged 10-17 years with multiple sclerosis.

This clonotype was recorded at least ten times. The chain has TRBV12-3 or TRBV12-4 and TRBJ1-1; 8 bases match TRBD1. The CDR3 spans 13 residues. J was trimmed by 3 bases and V by 6 bases; bases with no gene match: 3. CDR3 DNA: TGTGCCAGCAGGACAGGGGTTGACACTGAAGCTTTCTTT. Residues: CASRTGVDTEAFF.

This clonotype was counted between two and nine times. The chain combines TRBV4-1 with TRBJ1-3, with a tentative D call TRBD1 (6 bases). This CDR3 is built from 16 residues. CDR1 MGHRA and CDR2 YSYEKL come from the germline V gene. The V end lost 4 bases, the J end lost 7 bases, and 20 bases lay between the germline ends. Written as DNA, the CDR3 is TGCGCCAGCAGCCCCCCTGAGGGTATCCAGGGGAACACCATATATTTT. It is translated as CASSPPEGIQGNTIYF.

The chain couples TRBV3-1 to TRBJ2-3; tentative D call: TRBD2 (6 bases). CDR1 LGHDT and CDR2 YNNKEL come from the germline V gene (reference sequence). The CDR3 runs to 14 residues. V shed 8 bases and J shed 1 base, with 13 bases lying between them. CDR3 region: CASSRDHRTDTQYF. The CDR3 DNA follows: TGTGCCAGCTCGCGGGACCACCGCACAGATACGCAGTATTTT.

In this sample, this clonotype turned up many times. The chain recombines TRBV4-2 with TRBJ1-2; TRBD1 aligns across 7 bases. This CDR3 spans 16 amino acids. V was clipped by 1 base and J by 4 bases; unmatched bases: 9. Germline V gene lookup returns CDR1 LGHNA and CDR2 YNFKEQ. CDR3 sequence (DNA): TGTGCCAGCAGCCAAGCAGGGGAGGGGGCGCCCTATGGCTACACCTTC. This gives the protein CASSQAGEGAPYGYTF.

This clonotype has just one count. The chain couples TRBV11-2 to TRBJ2-1; D is uncertain. V lost 5 bases, J lost 6 bases, and 14 bases lay in between. The CDR3 runs 14 residues. The germline CDR1 and CDR2 sequences are SGHAT and FQNNGV. This CDR3 is CASSQRPTGNEQFF. CDR3 coding DNA: TGTGCCAGCAGCCAAAGACCTACGGGCAATGAGCAGTTCTTC.

The chain has TRBV19 and TRBJ2-3; D remains ambiguous. V was trimmed by 1 base and J by 4 bases, leaving 15 bases between them. This CDR3 has 16 amino acids. Looked up from germline, CDR1 is LNHDA and CDR2 is SQIVND (reference sequence). The CDR3 DNA reads TGTGCCAGTAGTATAGTGGGCTCCCACCGGGCAGATACGCAGTATTTT. Its protein product is CASSIVGSHRADTQYF. The whole variable domain, filled in from reference TRBV19 and TRBJ2-3, reads DGGITQSPKYLFRKEGQNVTLSCEQNLNHDAMYWYRQDPGQGLRLIYYSQIVNDFQKGDIAEGYSVSREKKESFPLTVTSAQKNPTAFYLCASSIVGSHRADTQYFGPGTRLTVL.

At least ten counts were recorded for this clonotype. V usage is TRBV10-3 and J usage is TRBJ2-3; a weak D match, TRBD2 (6 bases). CDR3 length equals 13 residues. With 7 bases removed from V and 2 bases from J, the gap between germline ends came to 10 bases. Germline V lookup: CDR1 ENHRY, CDR2 SYGVKD. The CDR3 sequence is CAIKEGPTDTQYF. The CDR3 coding sequence is TGTGCCATCAAGGAGGGACCCACAGATACGCAGTATTTT.

This chain joins TRBV28 and TRBJ1-1, with 7 bases lining up with TRBD1. The junction had 9 bases not matched to a gene; V was cut back by 11 bases and J by 9 bases. CDR1 and CDR2 from the germline V gene are MDHEN and SYDVKM. CDR3 length: 11 residues. The CDR3 nucleotides are TGTGCCGGATTGACAGGGACTAAAGCTTTCTTT. The encoded protein is CAGLTGTKAFF.

The gene calls are TRBV20-1 and TRBJ1-2, with TRBD1 identical over 7 bases. Germline CDR1 DFQATT, CDR2 SNEGSKA (reference sequence). V shed 3 bases and J 3 bases; nucleotides not matched to a gene: 4. CDR3 size: 13 residues. The CDR3 here is CSARGTAHYGYTF. The CDR3 bases are TGCAGTGCTAGGGGGACAGCGCACTATGGCTACACCTTC.

The chain recombines TRBV6-2 or TRBV6-3 with TRBJ1-1; D may be TRBD1 (5 bases). The V end was cut by 2 bases, the J end by 1 base, with 14 bases between. This CDR3 spans 16 amino acids. Germline V gives CDR1 MNHEY, CDR2 SVGEGT. In DNA, the CDR3 is TGTGCCAGCAGTTACCTCAGGGTGTGGAGGAACACTGAAGCTTTCTTT. Translating gives CASSYLRVWRNTEAFF.

This clonotype occurred many times. The chain couples TRBV20-1 to TRBJ2-1; D gene unclear. This CDR3 has 17 residues. V dropped 1 base and J dropped 0 bases, with 16 bases sitting between them. Germline CDR1 DFQATT, CDR2 SNEGSKA (reference sequence). CDR3: CSARVRGSRISYNEQFF. The DNA of the CDR3 is TGCAGTGCTAGAGTCCGAGGCAGCCGCATCTCCTACAATGAGCAGTTCTTC.

The sample holds many counts of this clonotype. The chain combines TRBV5-1 with TRBJ2-3; D is undetermined. Germline-derived CDR1 and CDR2 are SGHRS and YFSETQ. CDR3 length: 14 residues. Trimming cost V 4 bases and J 5 bases, with 14 bases left between them. CDR3 in DNA: TGCGCCAGCAGCCCAGATCGGGTGAGAGATACGCAGTATTTT. This codes for CASSPDRVRDTQYF.

This clonotype was picked up many times. V gene TRBV10-3 combines with J gene TRBJ2-1, with TRBD2 matching 12 bases. V shed 4 bases and J 3 bases; nucleotides not matched to a gene: 10. The CDR3 runs 18 residues. Germline values: CDR1 ENHRY, CDR2 SYGVKD. The DNA of the CDR3 is TGTGCCATCAGTGGCCCTAGCGGGGGGGCAGCACTCTACAATGAGCAGTTCTTC. Protein sequence: CAISGPSGGAALYNEQFF.

This clonotype was seen only once. This chain joins TRBV7-8 and TRBJ1-1; TRBD1 might be the D (5 bases). V dropped 5 bases and J dropped 3 bases, with 13 bases sitting between them. Germline CDR1 is SGHVS and CDR2 is FQNEAQ. The CDR3 is made up of 14 amino acids. CDR3: CASSRWGEDTEAFF. The CDR3 nucleotides are TGTGCCAGCAGCCGGTGGGGGGAGGACACTGAAGCTTTCTTT.

This clonotype has a single count. Since a much larger clone is just one base distant, this may be a read error. V gene TRBV6-1 combines with J gene TRBJ1-5; D gene uncertain. CDR1 and CDR2 (germline): MNHNS, SASEGT. The CDR3 runs 15 residues. The CDR3 is CASTKATRRNQPRHF. The CDR3 nucleotides are TGTGCCAGCACCAAGGCGACACGAAGGAATCAGCCCCGGCATTTT.

The sample holds many counts of this clonotype. The chain carries TRBV28 and TRBJ2-3; D gene unclear. Between the trimmed V and J ends, which lost 6 bases and 6 bases, there was a span of 10 bases. The CDR3 loop spans 12 amino acids. Per germline, CDR1 MDHEN and CDR2 SYDVKM. The CDR3, as DNA: TGTGCCAGCAGCGTGAAGGCGGATACGCAGTATTTT. Translating it yields CASSVKADTQYF.

V and J are TRBV3-1 and TRBJ1-1, with 12 bases lining up with TRBD1. This CDR3 has 14 amino acids. Germline assignment: CDR1 LGHDT and CDR2 YNNKEL (reference sequence). With V trimmed by 5 bases and J by 5 bases, 3 bases remained unmatched. In nucleotides, the CDR3 is TGTGCCAGCAGCTGGGGACAGGGGGCTACTGAAGCTTTCTTT. Its translation is CASSWGQGATEAFF. Drawing the rest from reference TRBV3-1 and TRBJ1-1, the complete variable domain is DTAVSQTPKYLVTQMGNDKSIKCEQNLGHDTMYWYKQDSKKFLKIMFSYNNKELIINETVPNRFSPKSPDKAHLNLHINSLELGDSAVYFCASSWGQGATEAFFGQGTRLTVV.

This chain connects TRBV20-1 to TRBJ2-1; 13 bases map to TRBD2. The CDR3 length is 14 residues. CDR1 and CDR2 (germline): DFQATT, SNEGSKA (reference sequence). The V segment lost 5 bases and the J segment 8 bases; nucleotides outside the gene matches: 6. In DNA form, the CDR3 reads TGCAGTGCTGCTCGGACTAGCGGGAGTGATGAGCAGTTCTTC. Amino acid sequence: CSAARTSGSDEQFF.

This clonotype appeared many times. The chain links TRBV27 to TRBJ1-1; no reliable D call. Germline values: CDR1 MNHEY, CDR2 SMNVEV (reference sequence). This CDR3 comprises 13 residues. Trimming removed 6 bases from V and 1 base from J, with 9 bases in between. CDR3 amino acids: CASSSTANTEAFF. The CDR3 DNA reads TGTGCCAGCAGCTCGACTGCGAACACTGAAGCTTTCTTT.

This clonotype appeared many times. J is TRBJ1-1 and V is TRBV5-1, with 10 bases fitting TRBD1. Losses at the gene ends were 0 bases for V and 5 bases for J; bases not matched to a gene: 4. This CDR3 spans 15 amino acids. Germline values: CDR1 SGHRS, CDR2 YFSETQ. CDR3 sequence: CASSLEGQGWTEAFF. CDR3 DNA sequence: TGCGCCAGCAGCTTGGAGGGACAGGGGTGGACTGAAGCTTTCTTT.

V usage is TRBV2 and J usage is TRBJ2-1; D is unclear. CDR3 length: 11 residues. Looked up from germline, CDR1 is SNHLY and CDR2 is FYNNEI. V gave up 4 bases and J gave up 8 bases, with 6 bases separating them. The CDR3 DNA sequence: TGTGCCAGCAGTGGGAGCTATGAGCAGTTCTTC. This gives the protein CASSGSYEQFF. Drawing the rest from reference TRBV2 and TRBJ2-1, the complete variable domain is EPEVTQTPSHQVTQMGQEVILRCVPISNHLYFYWYRQILGQKVEFLVSFYNNEISEKSEIFDDQFSVERPDGSNFTLKIRSTKLEDSAMYFCASSGSYEQFFGPGTRLTVL.

This clonotype was seen ten or more times. The CDR3 sequence is CASSPRGLADQETQYF. As DNA, the CDR3 is TGTGCCAGCAGCCCCAGGGGACTAGCGGACCAAGAGACCCAGTACTTC. V is TRBV5-6 and J is TRBJ2-5; TRBD2 matches at 11 bases. Germline loops: CDR1 SGHDT, CDR2 YYEEEE. The CDR3 sequence is 16 residues long. V lost 4 bases and J lost 0; bases outside the gene matches: 5. Full variable domain (outside the CDR3, taken from reference TRBV5-6 and TRBJ2-5): DAGVTQSPTHLIKTRGQQVTLRCSPKSGHDTVSWYQQALGQGPQFIFQYYEEEERQRGNFPDRFSGHQFPNYSSELNVNALLLGDSALYLCASSPRGLADQETQYFGPGTRLLVL.

This clonotype appeared a few times. The chain combines TRBV4-1 with TRBJ2-2, with TRBD2 matching 9 bases. Trimming cost V 1 base and J 5 bases; bases outside gene matches: 2. The CDR3 loop spans 15 amino acids. Germline lookup yields CDR1 MGHRA and CDR2 YSYEKL. The CDR3 spells CASSQVLAGTGELFF. CDR3 DNA: TGCGCCAGCAGCCAAGTGCTAGCGGGGACCGGGGAGCTGTTTTTT.

For this clonotype: A much larger clone lies one base from this, so it may be a read error. The V gene is TRBV11-2, the J gene TRBJ1-6; D is ambiguous. Looked up from germline, CDR1 is SGHAT and CDR2 is FQNNGV. The CDR3 has 14 residues. The CDR3 DNA is TGTGCCAGCAGCTTAGGACGGACTAATTCACCCCCCCACTTT. It is translated as CASSLGRTNSPPHF.

Only a few counts were recorded for this clonotype. The chain carries TRBV12-3 or TRBV12-4 and TRBJ2-3, with D perhaps matching TRBD1 (5 bases). The CDR3 is 13 residues long. Between the trimmed V and J ends, which lost 4 bases and 7 bases, there was a span of 12 bases. In DNA, the CDR3 is TGTGCCAGCAGTTCTTCCCCAGGGCATACGCAGTATTTT. It encodes CASSSSPGHTQYF.

This chain joins TRBV7-2 and TRBJ2-4; the D call may be TRBD1 or TRBD2 (5 bases each). V gave up 2 bases and J gave up 9 bases, with 17 bases separating them. CDR1 is SGHTA and CDR2 is FQGNSA in the germline V gene. CDR3 length equals 15 residues. CDR3 bases: TGTGCCAGCAGCTTATCCCCGGGGTGGCAGGGCATTCAGTACTTC. This codes for CASSLSPGWQGIQYF.

V usage is TRBV6-5 and J usage is TRBJ1-5; D unclear. V lost 7 bases, J lost 0 bases, and 7 bases lay in between. Per germline, CDR1 MNHEY and CDR2 SVGAGI. This CDR3 has 13 amino acids. The CDR3 region has the DNA TGTGCCAGCAAGCCCCATAGCAATCAGCCCCAGCATTTT. This encodes CASKPHSNQPQHF.

This clonotype was counted a few times. The rearrangement joins TRBV5-1 to TRBJ2-3; 9 nucleotides agree with TRBD1. Germline CDR1 reads SGHRS; CDR2 reads YFSETQ. The CDR3 consists of 14 residues. V gave up 3 bases and J gave up 3 bases; unmatched junction bases: 2. CDR3 sequence (DNA): TGCGCCAGCAGCTCCGGGACAGGGACAGATACGCAGTATTTT. Its translation is CASSSGTGTDTQYF.

This clonotype has only a few counts. The rearrangement links TRBV5-1 to TRBJ2-5; tentatively, D is TRBD2 (6 bases). The CDR3 totals 15 residues. From germline, CDR1 is SGHRS and CDR2 YFSETQ. Trimming cost V 0 bases and J 2 bases, with 11 bases left between them. CDR3: CASSLVADKQETQYF. CDR3 DNA: TGCGCCAGCAGCTTGGTAGCGGACAAACAAGAGACCCAGTACTTC.

In this sample, this clonotype turned up many times. This rearrangement joins TRBV6-2 or TRBV6-3 to TRBJ2-1; 7 nucleotides align to TRBD2. After removal of 10 bases from V and 8 bases from J, the junction contained 14 bases not matched to a gene. This CDR3 is built from 14 residues. Germline assignment: CDR1 MNHEY and CDR2 SVGEGT. The CDR3 region has the DNA TGTGCCACCCGAGGTGGGGGGGACTCCGATGAGCAGTTCTTC. This translates into CATRGGGDSDEQFF.

The V call is TRBV6-5, the J call TRBJ2-4; 9 nucleotides line up with TRBD1. Per the germline V gene, CDR1 is MNHEY and CDR2 is SVGAGI. V dropped 6 bases and J dropped 1; count of bases not matched to a gene: 7. This CDR3 comprises 16 residues. The CDR3: CASSYGQGLAKNIQYF. The CDR3 DNA reads as TGTGCCAGCAGCTATGGACAGGGGTTGGCCAAAAACATTCAGTACTTC.